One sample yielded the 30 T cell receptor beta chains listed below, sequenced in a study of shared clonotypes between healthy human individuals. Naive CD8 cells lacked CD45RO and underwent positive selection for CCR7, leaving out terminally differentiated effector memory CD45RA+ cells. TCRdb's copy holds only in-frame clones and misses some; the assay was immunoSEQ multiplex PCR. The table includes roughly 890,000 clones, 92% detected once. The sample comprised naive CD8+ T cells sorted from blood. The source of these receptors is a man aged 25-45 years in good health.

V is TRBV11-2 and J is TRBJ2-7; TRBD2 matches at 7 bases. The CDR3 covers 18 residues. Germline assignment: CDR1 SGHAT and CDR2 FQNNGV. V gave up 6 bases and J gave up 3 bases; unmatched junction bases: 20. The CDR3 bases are TGTGCCAGCAGTTTGGGGGAGGGGCAGAACCGTTTTTTCTACGAGCAGTACTTC. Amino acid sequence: CASSLGEGQNRFFYEQYF.

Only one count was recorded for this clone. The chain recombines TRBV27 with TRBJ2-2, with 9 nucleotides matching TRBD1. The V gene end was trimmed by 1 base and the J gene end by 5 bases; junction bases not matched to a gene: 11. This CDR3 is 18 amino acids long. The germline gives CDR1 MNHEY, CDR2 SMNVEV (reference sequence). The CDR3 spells CASSLLGPGQGGTGELFF. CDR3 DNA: TGTGCCAGCAGTTTATTGGGGCCGGGACAGGGAGGAACCGGGGAGCTGTTTTTT.

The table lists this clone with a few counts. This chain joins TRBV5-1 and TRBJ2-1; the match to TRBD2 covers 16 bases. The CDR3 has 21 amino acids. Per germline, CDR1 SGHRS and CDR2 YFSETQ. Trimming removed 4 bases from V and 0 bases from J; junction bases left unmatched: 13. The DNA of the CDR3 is TGCGCCAGCAGCCCCGAGGGACTAGCGGGAGGGCCTATGAACTCCTACAATGAGCAGTTCTTC. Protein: CASSPEGLAGGPMNSYNEQFF.

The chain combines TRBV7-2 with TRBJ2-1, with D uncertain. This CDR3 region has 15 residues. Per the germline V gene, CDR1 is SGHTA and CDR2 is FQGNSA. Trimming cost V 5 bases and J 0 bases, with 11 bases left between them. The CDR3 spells CASSPDAASYNEQFF. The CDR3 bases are TGTGCCAGCAGCCCAGACGCTGCCTCCTACAATGAGCAGTTCTTC.

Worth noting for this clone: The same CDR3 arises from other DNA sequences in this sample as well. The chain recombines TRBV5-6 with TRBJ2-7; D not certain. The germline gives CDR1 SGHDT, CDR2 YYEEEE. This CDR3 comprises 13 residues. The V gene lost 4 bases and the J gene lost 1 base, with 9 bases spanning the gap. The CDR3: CASSLDGSYEQYF. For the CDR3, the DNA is TGTGCCAGCAGCCTAGACGGGTCCTACGAGCAGTACTTC.

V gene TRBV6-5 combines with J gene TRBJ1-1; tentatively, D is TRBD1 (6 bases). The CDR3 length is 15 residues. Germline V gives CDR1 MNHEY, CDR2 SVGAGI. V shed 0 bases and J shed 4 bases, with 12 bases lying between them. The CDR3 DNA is TGTGCCAGCAGTTACTCATTTGTAGGGGGCACTGAAGCTTTCTTT. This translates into CASSYSFVGGTEAFF.

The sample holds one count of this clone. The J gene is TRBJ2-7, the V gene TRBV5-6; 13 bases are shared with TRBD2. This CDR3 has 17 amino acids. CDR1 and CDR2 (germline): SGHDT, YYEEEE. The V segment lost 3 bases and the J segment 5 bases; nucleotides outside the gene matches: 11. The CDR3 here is CASSSLLAGGPKNEQYF. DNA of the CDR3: TGTGCCAGCAGCTCCCTACTAGCGGGAGGGCCAAAGAACGAGCAGTACTTC.

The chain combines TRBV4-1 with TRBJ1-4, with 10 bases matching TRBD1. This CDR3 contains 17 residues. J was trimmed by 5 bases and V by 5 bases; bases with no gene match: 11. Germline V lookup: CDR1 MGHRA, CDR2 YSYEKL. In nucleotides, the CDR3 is TGCGCCAGCAGCGCACTGGATGCGGGACAGGGGAATGAAAAACTGTTTTTT. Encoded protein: CASSALDAGQGNEKLFF.

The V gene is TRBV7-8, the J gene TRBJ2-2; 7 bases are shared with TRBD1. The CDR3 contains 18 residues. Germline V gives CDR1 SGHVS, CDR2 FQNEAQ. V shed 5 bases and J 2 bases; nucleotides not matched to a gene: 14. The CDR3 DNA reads TGTGCCAGCAGCAAACATAAAAGACAGGGTTCCAACACCGGGGAGCTGTTTTTT. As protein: CASSKHKRQGSNTGELFF. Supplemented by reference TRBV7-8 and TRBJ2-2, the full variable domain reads GAGVSQSPRYKVAKRGQDVALRCDPISGHVSLFWYQQALGQGPEFLTYFQNEAQLDKSGLPSDRFFAERPEGSVSTLKIQRTQQEDSAVYLCASSKHKRQGSNTGELFFGEGSRLTVL.

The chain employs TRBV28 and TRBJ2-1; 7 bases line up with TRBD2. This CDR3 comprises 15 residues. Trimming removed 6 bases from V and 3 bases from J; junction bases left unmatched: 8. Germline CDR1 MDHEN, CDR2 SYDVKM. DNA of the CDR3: TGTGCCAGCAGCACCGTTAGCGGGTTCTACAATGAGCAGTTCTTC. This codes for CASSTVSGFYNEQFF.

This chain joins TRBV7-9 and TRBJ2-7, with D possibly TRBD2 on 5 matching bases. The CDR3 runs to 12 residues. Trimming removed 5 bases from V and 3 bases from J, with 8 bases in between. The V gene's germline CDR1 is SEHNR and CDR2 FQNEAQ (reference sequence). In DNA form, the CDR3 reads TGTGCCAGCAGCACTACTAGCTACGAGCAGTACTTC. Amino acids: CASSTTSYEQYF. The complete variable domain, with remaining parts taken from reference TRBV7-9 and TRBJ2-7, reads DTGVSQNPRHKITKRGQNVTFRCDPISEHNRLYWYRQTLGQGPEFLTYFQNEAQLEKSRLLSDRFSAERPKGSFSTLEIQRTEQGDSAMYLCASSTTSYEQYFGPGTRLTVT.

This CDR3 reads CASSQGQASRETQYF. In nucleotides, the CDR3 is TGTGCCAGCAGTCAGGGACAGGCATCTCGGGAGACCCAGTACTTC. The chain recombines TRBV27 with TRBJ2-5; 8 nucleotides align to TRBD1. V dropped 5 bases and J dropped 5; count of bases not matched to a gene: 10. The CDR3 sequence is 15 residues long. Per germline, CDR1 MNHEY and CDR2 SMNVEV (reference sequence).

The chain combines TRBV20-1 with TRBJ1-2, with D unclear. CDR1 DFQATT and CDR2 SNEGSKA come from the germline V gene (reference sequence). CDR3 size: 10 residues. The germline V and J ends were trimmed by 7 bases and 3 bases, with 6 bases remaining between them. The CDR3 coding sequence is TGCAGTGTGAGCCACTATGGCTACACCTTC. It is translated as CSVSHYGYTF.

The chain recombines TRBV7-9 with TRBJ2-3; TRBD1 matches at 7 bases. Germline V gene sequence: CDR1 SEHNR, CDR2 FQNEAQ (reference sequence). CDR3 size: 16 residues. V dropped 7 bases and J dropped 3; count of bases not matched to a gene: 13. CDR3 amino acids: CASILGKTGLTDTQYF. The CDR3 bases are TGTGCCAGCATTTTAGGAAAGACAGGGTTGACAGATACGCAGTATTTT.

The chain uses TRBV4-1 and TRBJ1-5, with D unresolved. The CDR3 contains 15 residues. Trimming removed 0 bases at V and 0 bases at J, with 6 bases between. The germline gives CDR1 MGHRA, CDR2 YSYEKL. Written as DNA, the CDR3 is TGCGCCAGCAGCCAAGATCTGAATAGCAATCAGCCCCAGCATTTT. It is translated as CASSQDLNSNQPQHF.

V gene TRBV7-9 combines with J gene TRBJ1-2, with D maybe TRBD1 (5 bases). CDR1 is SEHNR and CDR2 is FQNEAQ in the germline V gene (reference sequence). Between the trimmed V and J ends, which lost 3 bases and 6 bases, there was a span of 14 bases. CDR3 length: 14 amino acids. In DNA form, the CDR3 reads TGTGCCAGCAGCTTGCTTCAGGGTGAAGATGGCTACACCTTC. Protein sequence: CASSLLQGEDGYTF.

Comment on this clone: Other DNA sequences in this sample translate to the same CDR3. The CDR3 DNA sequence: TGTGCCAGTAGTAGGGGGAGGAGCTCCTACAATGAGCAGTTCTTC. This encodes CASSRGRSSYNEQFF. The J gene is TRBJ2-1, the V gene TRBV19; D perhaps matches TRBD2 (6 bases). The V end lost 4 bases, the J end lost 0 bases, and 10 bases lay between the germline ends. CDR1 and CDR2 from the germline V gene are LNHDA and SQIVND (reference sequence). The CDR3 totals 15 residues.

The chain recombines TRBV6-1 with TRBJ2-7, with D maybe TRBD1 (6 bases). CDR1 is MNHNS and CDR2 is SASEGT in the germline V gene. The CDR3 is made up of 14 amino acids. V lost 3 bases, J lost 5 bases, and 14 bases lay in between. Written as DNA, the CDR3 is TGTGCCAGCAGTGATGGAGGCAGGGGAAACGAGCAGTACTTC. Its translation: CASSDGGRGNEQYF.

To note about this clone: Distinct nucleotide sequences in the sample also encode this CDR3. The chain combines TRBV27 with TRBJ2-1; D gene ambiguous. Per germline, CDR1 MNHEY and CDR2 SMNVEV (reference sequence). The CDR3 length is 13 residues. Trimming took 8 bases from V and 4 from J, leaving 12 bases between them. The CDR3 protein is CASSLRPYNEQFF. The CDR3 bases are TGTGCCAGCTCTCTGCGACCATACAATGAGCAGTTCTTC.

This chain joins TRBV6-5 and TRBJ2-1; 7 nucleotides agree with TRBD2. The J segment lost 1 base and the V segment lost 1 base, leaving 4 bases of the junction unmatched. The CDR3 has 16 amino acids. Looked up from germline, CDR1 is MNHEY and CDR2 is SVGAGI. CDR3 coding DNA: TGTGCCAGCAGTTACTATGAGGGAGGGTCCTACAATGAGCAGTTCTTC. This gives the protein CASSYYEGGSYNEQFF.

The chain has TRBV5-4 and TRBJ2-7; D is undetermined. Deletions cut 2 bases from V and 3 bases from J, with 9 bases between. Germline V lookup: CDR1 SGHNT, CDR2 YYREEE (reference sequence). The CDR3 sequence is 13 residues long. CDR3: CASSFAWGYEQYF. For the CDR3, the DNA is TGTGCCAGCAGCTTTGCCTGGGGCTACGAGCAGTACTTC.

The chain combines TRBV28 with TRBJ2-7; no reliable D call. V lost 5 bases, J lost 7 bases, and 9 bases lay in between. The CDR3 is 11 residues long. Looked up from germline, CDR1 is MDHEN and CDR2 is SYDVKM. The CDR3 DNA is TGTGCCAGCAGTCCCGGGTGGGAGCAGTACTTC. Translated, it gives CASSPGWEQYF. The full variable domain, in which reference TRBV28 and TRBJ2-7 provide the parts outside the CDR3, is DVKVTQSSRYLVKRTGEKVFLECVQDMDHENMFWYRQDPGLGLRLIYFSYDVKMKEKGDIPEGYSVSREKKERFSLILESASTNQTSMYLCASSPGWEQYFGPGTRLTVT.

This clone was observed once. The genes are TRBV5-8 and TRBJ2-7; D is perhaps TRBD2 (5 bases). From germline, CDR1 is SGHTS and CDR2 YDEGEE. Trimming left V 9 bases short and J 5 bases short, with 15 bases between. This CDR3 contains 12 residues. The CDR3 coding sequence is TGTGCCATCCCGGGGTGGTTCAACGAGCAGTACTTC. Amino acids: CAIPGWFNEQYF.

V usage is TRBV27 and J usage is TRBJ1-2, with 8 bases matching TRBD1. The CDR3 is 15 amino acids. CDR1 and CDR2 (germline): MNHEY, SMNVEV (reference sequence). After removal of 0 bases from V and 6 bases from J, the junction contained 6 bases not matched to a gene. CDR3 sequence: CASSLSSGQANGYTF. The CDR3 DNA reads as TGTGCCAGCAGTTTATCTTCGGGACAGGCCAATGGCTACACCTTC.

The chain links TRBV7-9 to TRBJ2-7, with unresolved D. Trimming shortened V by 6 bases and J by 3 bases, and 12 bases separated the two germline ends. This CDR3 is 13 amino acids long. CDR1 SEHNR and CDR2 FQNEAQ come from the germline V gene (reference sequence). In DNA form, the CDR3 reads TGTGCCAGCAGTTCTCCTTCACACTACGAGCAGTACTTC. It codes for CASSSPSHYEQYF.

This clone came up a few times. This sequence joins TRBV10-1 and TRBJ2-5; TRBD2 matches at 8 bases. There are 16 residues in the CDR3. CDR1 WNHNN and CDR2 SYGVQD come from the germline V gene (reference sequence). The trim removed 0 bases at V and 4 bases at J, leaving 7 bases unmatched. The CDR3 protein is CASSESGAGDGETQYF. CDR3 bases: TGCGCCAGCAGTGAGTCTGGAGCGGGAGATGGAGAGACCCAGTACTTC.

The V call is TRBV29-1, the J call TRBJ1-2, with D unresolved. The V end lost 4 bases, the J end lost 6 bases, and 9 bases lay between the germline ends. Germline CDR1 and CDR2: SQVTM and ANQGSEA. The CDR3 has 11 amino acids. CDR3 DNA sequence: TGCAGCGTTGTAGGGAGACATGGCTACACCTTC. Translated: CSVVGRHGYTF.

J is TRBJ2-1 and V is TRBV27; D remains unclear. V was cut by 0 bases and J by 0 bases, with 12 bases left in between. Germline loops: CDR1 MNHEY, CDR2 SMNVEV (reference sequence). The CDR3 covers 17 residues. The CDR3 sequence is CASSLSVLGSSYNEQFF. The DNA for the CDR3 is TGTGCCAGCAGTTTATCGGTCCTGGGAAGCTCCTACAATGAGCAGTTCTTC.

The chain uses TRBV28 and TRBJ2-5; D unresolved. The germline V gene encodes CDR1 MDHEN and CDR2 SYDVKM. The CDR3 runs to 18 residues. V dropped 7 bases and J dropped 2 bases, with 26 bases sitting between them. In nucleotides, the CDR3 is TGTGCCAGCACCCTCAGCCGGATCCCGGACCGCTTACAAGAGACCCAGTACTTC. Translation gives CASTLSRIPDRLQETQYF. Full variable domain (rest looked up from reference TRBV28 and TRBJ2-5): DVKVTQSSRYLVKRTGEKVFLECVQDMDHENMFWYRQDPGLGLRLIYFSYDVKMKEKGDIPEGYSVSREKKERFSLILESASTNQTSMYLCASTLSRIPDRLQETQYFGPGTRLLVL.

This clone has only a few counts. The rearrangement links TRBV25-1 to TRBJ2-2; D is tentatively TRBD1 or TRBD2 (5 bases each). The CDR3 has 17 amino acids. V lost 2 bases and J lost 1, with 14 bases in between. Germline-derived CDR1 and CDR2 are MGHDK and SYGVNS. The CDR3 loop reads CASSEQFSGGNTGELFF. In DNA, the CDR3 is TGTGCCAGCAGTGAACAATTTTCTGGGGGGAACACCGGGGAGCTGTTTTTT.